These 18 T cell receptor beta chains were sequenced from one sample in a study of blood T cell repertoires in COVID-19. The data were produced by immunoSEQ multiplex PCR, yet TCRdb's version contains in-frame clones alone and is incomplete. The sample contains some 49,000 clones, approximately 82% of which appear only once. The sample consisted of peripheral blood. The receptor set was obtained from a human donor in a cohort sampled during active COVID-19.

CDR3: CASSDDRVDEQYF. The DNA of the CDR3 is TGTGCCAGCAGCGATGACAGGGTAGACGAGCAGTACTTC. J is TRBJ2-7 and V is TRBV7-9; 7 bases map to TRBD1. V trimming: 5 bases; J trimming: 5 bases; junction bases outside the gene matches: 6. The CDR3 runs to 13 residues. Germline lookup yields CDR1 SEHNR and CDR2 FQNEAQ (reference sequence).

The chain couples TRBV27 to TRBJ2-7; 7 nucleotides align to TRBD1. CDR1 MNHEY and CDR2 SMNVEV come from the germline V gene (reference sequence). Germline trimming cut 5 bases from V and 6 bases from J; bases unmatched to any gene: 13. The CDR3 covers 15 residues. This CDR3 is CASSTGDPSLGEQYF. Here the CDR3 DNA reads TGTGCCAGCAGTACAGGGGACCCCAGCCTCGGCGAGCAGTACTTC.

Within the sample, this clone is medium-sized. This chain links TRBV5-1 with TRBJ2-7; 10 bases are shared with TRBD2. Looked up from germline, CDR1 is SGHRS and CDR2 is YFSETQ. The CDR3 totals 16 residues. Trimming took 3 bases from V and 1 from J; bases not matched to a gene: 7. CDR3 nucleotides: TGCGCCAGCAGCTCCAAAACTAGCGGGGCGTCCTACGAGCAGTACTTC. Its protein product is CASSSKTSGASYEQYF.

This chain joins TRBV19 and TRBJ2-5, with D tentatively TRBD1 (5 bases). Germline CDR1 reads LNHDA; CDR2 reads SQIVND (reference sequence). The CDR3 is made up of 16 amino acids. Trimming took 3 bases from V and 1 from J, leaving 15 bases between them. CDR3 protein: CASSIRKLRGQETQYF. The DNA for the CDR3 is TGTGCCAGTAGTATTCGAAAGCTTAGGGGCCAAGAGACCCAGTACTTC.

V is TRBV21-1 and J is TRBJ2-7; the DNA was not used to check the table's D call, TRBD2. TRBV21-1 is described as a pseudogene. The CDR3 loop spans 22 amino acids. The CDR3 loop reads CASSNPNTPRLAGGPSSYEQYF. CDR3 DNA sequence: TGTGCCAGCAGCAACCCAAACACTCCCAGACTAGCGGGGGGTCCTAGCTCCTACGAGCAGTACTTC.

The rearrangement uses TRBV4-1 and TRBJ2-7; D perhaps matches TRBD1 (6 bases). The CDR3 is 16 amino acids. V lost 3 bases to trimming and J lost 6 bases, with 21 bases between them. The germline V gene has CDR1 MGHRA and CDR2 YSYEKL. The CDR3 is CASSQGSYLGATEQYF. The CDR3 DNA reads as TGCGCCAGCAGCCAGGGATCTTATCTGGGGGCCACCGAGCAGTACTTC.

The chain has TRBV7-2 and TRBJ2-2; possibly TRBD1 for D (6 bases). Trimming removed 6 bases at V and 3 bases at J, with 11 bases between. From germline, CDR1 is SGHTA and CDR2 FQGNSA. This CDR3 is built from 14 residues. The CDR3 here is CASRVAGDTGELFF. The CDR3, as DNA: TGTGCCAGCAGGGTCGCAGGGGACACCGGGGAGCTGTTTTTT.

This chain joins TRBV2 and TRBJ1-5; D perhaps matches TRBD1 (5 bases). The CDR3 covers 14 residues. Germline lookup yields CDR1 SNHLY and CDR2 FYNNEI. V lost 2 bases and J lost 6, with 11 bases in between. This chain's CDR3 is CASSELREGQPQHF. The CDR3 DNA is TGTGCCAGCAGTGAACTCAGGGAGGGTCAGCCCCAGCATTTT.

About this clone itself: Compared with germline, one end of the junction differs, possibly owing to a read error. The gene calls are TRBV7-3 and TRBJ2-1; 9 nucleotides agree with TRBD2. The CDR3 has 14 residues. From germline, CDR1 is SGHTA and CDR2 FQGTGA. The CDR3 region has the DNA TGTGCCAGCGGCTTGGGTAGCGGGGGTAGTGAGCAGTTCTTC. Protein sequence: CASGLGSGGSEQFF.

This chain links TRBV11-2 with TRBJ1-1; D not certain. V lost 5 bases, J lost 5 bases, and 9 bases lay in between. Germline V gene data show CDR1 as SGHAT and CDR2 as FQNNGV. The CDR3 sequence is 12 residues long. DNA of the CDR3: TGTGCCAGCAGCCCCCGTACTACTGAAGCTTTCTTT. Amino acid sequence: CASSPRTTEAFF.

The chain combines TRBV5-4 with TRBJ2-7; D may be TRBD1 (6 bases). V lost 0 bases to trimming and J lost 4 bases, with 14 bases between them. The V gene's germline CDR1 is SGHNT and CDR2 YYREEE (reference sequence). This CDR3 is 15 amino acids long. CDR3 protein: CASSLAPGTLYEQYF. CDR3 nucleotides: TGTGCCAGCAGCTTGGCGCCAGGGACACTATACGAGCAGTACTTC.

The chain is built from TRBV4-1 and TRBJ2-7; a weak D match, TRBD1 (5 bases). The CDR3 length is 14 residues. V lost 1 base to trimming and J lost 2 bases, with 9 bases between them. Germline CDR1 and CDR2: MGHRA and YSYEKL. DNA of the CDR3: TGCGCCAGCAGCCAAGGGGGCGCGACCTACGAGCAGTACTTC. Translating gives CASSQGGATYEQYF.

The chain is built from TRBV18 and TRBJ1-2; 7 nucleotides agree with TRBD1. The germline V gene encodes CDR1 KGHSH and CDR2 LQKENI. CDR3 size: 13 residues. V shed 5 bases and J 8 bases; nucleotides not matched to a gene: 8. In nucleotides, the CDR3 is TGTGCCAGCTCAAGGGACAGTTACGAGGGCTACACCTTC. This gives the protein CASSRDSYEGYTF.

V usage is TRBV30 and J usage is TRBJ1-6; D not resolved. CDR1 and CDR2 (germline): GTSNPN, SVGIG (reference sequence). The CDR3 contains 14 residues. V dropped 0 bases and J dropped 8 bases, with 11 bases sitting between them. The CDR3 loop is CAWSVGGLDSPLHF. CDR3 bases: TGTGCCTGGAGTGTAGGAGGGTTAGATTCACCCCTCCACTTT.

V and J are TRBV29-1 and TRBJ2-7; weak D call: TRBD2 (6 bases). V was trimmed by 7 bases and J by 9 bases, leaving 16 bases between them. The CDR3 has 11 residues. Germline CDR1 reads SQVTM; CDR2 reads ANQGSEA. This CDR3 is CSARYRGGQYF. DNA of the CDR3: TGCAGCGCTCGGTACCGGGGAGGGCAGTACTTC.

The chain combines TRBV5-1 with TRBJ1-1, with D possibly TRBD1 on 6 matching bases. This CDR3 contains 15 residues. The V gene lost 4 bases and the J gene lost 1 base, with 14 bases spanning the gap. Germline CDR1 is SGHRS and CDR2 is YFSETQ. CDR3 bases: TGCGCCAGCAGCCCTGGACAGCTAGCGAACACTGAAGCTTTCTTT. As protein: CASSPGQLANTEAFF.

The rearrangement joins TRBV28 to TRBJ2-7; TRBD1 matches 7 bases. Per the germline V gene, CDR1 is MDHEN and CDR2 is SYDVKM. The CDR3 has 16 amino acids. After removal of 5 bases from V and 4 bases from J, the junction contained 14 bases not matched to a gene. CDR3 sequence: CASSPSAGGLNYEQYF. In DNA form, the CDR3 reads TGTGCCAGCAGTCCCTCGGCAGGGGGTTTGAATTACGAGCAGTACTTC.

This chain connects TRBV9 to TRBJ1-3; no definite D call. Germline V gene lookup returns CDR1 SGDLS and CDR2 YYNGEE. V was clipped by 0 bases and J by 1 base, with 8 bases between them. The CDR3 sequence is 15 residues long. CDR3 loop: CASSVGGVSGNTIYF. In DNA form, the CDR3 reads TGTGCCAGCAGCGTAGGCGGGGTATCTGGAAACACCATATATTTT.